One and the same sample provided the 15 T cell receptor beta chains below, sequenced in a study of blood T cell repertoires in COVID-19. Measured with immunoSEQ multiplex PCR; TCRdb has only the in-frame clones, and not every one. The repertoire includes 250,000 or so clones, 70% to 75% of them detected once, and about 3.1% sits in the top ten. Material: peripheral blood. These TCRs come from a woman of 80 years or more with acute or convalescent COVID-19.

This rearrangement joins TRBV9 to TRBJ2-1, with TRBD2 identical over 9 bases. This CDR3 has 16 residues. Per germline, CDR1 SGDLS and CDR2 YYNGEE. The V and J ends lost 4 bases and 4 bases, in that order; junction bases with no gene match: 9. The CDR3 loop reads CASSPRLAGSYNEQFF. CDR3 coding DNA: TGTGCCAGCAGCCCTCGGCTAGCGGGGTCTTACAATGAGCAGTTCTTC.

This sequence joins TRBV5-1 and TRBJ2-7, with D hard to call. This CDR3 region has 12 residues. The V and J ends lost 0 bases and 4 bases respectively, with 5 bases between them. In germline, CDR1 is SGHRS, CDR2 YFSETQ. As DNA, the CDR3 is TGCGCCAGCAGCTTGGATCGGTACGAGCAGTACTTC. Translating it yields CASSLDRYEQYF.

This chain uses TRBV21-1 with TRBJ2-2; whether TRBD1, the table's D call, matches the DNA was not checked. TRBV21-1 is deemed a pseudogene. This CDR3 contains 17 residues. CDR3 in amino acids: CASSPRDRHWNTGELFF. CDR3 nucleotides: TGTGCCAGCAGCCCCAGGGACAGGCATTGGAACACCGGGGAGCTGTTTTTT.

The CDR3 spells CASSQWGLAATFYEQYF. The CDR3 bases are TGCGCCAGCAGCCAATGGGGACTAGCGGCCACCTTTTACGAGCAGTACTTC. The chain couples TRBV4-1 to TRBJ2-7, with 11 bases aligning to TRBD2. The CDR3 covers 17 residues. Germline-derived CDR1 and CDR2 are MGHRA and YSYEKL. Trimming took 2 bases from V and 4 from J; bases not matched to a gene: 10.

This chain links TRBV27 with TRBJ1-5, with D possibly matching TRBD1 (5 bases). The CDR3 has 13 amino acids. Germline V gene sequence: CDR1 MNHEY, CDR2 SMNVEV (reference sequence). The V and J ends lost 3 bases and 6 bases respectively, with 9 bases between them. The CDR3 protein is CASSFGGGQPQHF. The CDR3 region has the DNA TGTGCCAGCAGTTTCGGGGGAGGTCAGCCCCAGCATTTT.

This chain connects TRBV5-6 to TRBJ1-2, with a weak D call TRBD1 (6 bases). This CDR3 has 12 residues. Germline CDR1 is SGHDT and CDR2 is YYEEEE. Trimming stripped 4 bases from V and 3 bases from J, with 7 bases between. The CDR3 protein is CASSRQDYGYTF. CDR3 coding DNA: TGTGCCAGCAGCCGACAGGACTATGGCTACACCTTC.

The J gene is TRBJ1-5, the V gene TRBV19, with TRBD1 identical over 7 bases. The germline gives CDR1 LNHDA, CDR2 SQIVND (reference sequence). V lost 1 base and J lost 2; bases outside the gene matches: 2. The CDR3 covers 15 residues. In DNA form, the CDR3 reads TGTGCCAGTAGTATAGGTACAGGGGGCAATCAGCCCCAGCATTTT. It translates to CASSIGTGGNQPQHF.

The V call is TRBV4-1, the J call TRBJ2-2, with D hard to call. Germline V gene sequence: CDR1 MGHRA, CDR2 YSYEKL. The CDR3 spans 17 residues. V lost 0 bases and J 7 bases, leaving 18 bases between the germline ends. The CDR3 sequence is CASSQDAGASTVGELFF. In DNA form, the CDR3 reads TGCGCCAGCAGCCAAGATGCCGGAGCGTCCACGGTCGGGGAGCTGTTTTTT.

The chain joins TRBV6-5 to TRBJ2-7; the match to TRBD1 covers 12 bases. Looked up from germline, CDR1 is MNHEY and CDR2 is SVGAGI. J lost 6 bases, V lost 5 bases, and 8 bases had no gene match. This CDR3 is built from 15 residues. CDR3 amino acids: CASSKPGQGAGEQYF. The CDR3 nucleotides are TGTGCCAGCAGTAAACCGGGACAGGGGGCAGGCGAGCAGTACTTC.

There are a few counts of this clone. V is TRBV27 and J is TRBJ2-7, with 10 positions matching TRBD1. Trimming cost V 8 bases and J 2 bases; bases outside gene matches: 12. Germline CDR1 is MNHEY and CDR2 is SMNVEV (reference sequence). This CDR3 is built from 16 residues. The CDR3 DNA sequence: TGTGCCAGCTCCCGAGAGGGGACAGGGGTAACCTACGAGCAGTACTTC. Translating gives CASSREGTGVTYEQYF.

This clone was observed a few times. The sample contains more than one DNA sequence encoding this CDR3. This rearrangement joins TRBV18 to TRBJ2-7; D might be TRBD1 (5 bases). Trimming took off 2 bases at V and 3 bases at J, with 8 bases between the two ends. Germline assignment: CDR1 KGHSH and CDR2 LQKENI. The CDR3 consists of 13 residues. The CDR3 here is CASSPGADYEQYF. For the CDR3, the DNA is TGTGCCAGCTCACCAGGGGCTGACTACGAGCAGTACTTC.

In this sample, this clone turned up a few times. This chain uses TRBV3-1 (or the pseudogene TRBV3-2) with TRBJ2-1; 9 positions match TRBD2. The CDR3 runs to 17 residues. V was pared by 1 base and J by 9 bases, with 13 bases of the junction left unmatched. Germline V CDR1 and CDR2: LGHDT, YNNKEL (reference sequence). The chain's CDR3 is CASSQAIGSGSNSEQFF. In nucleotides, the CDR3 is TGTGCCAGCAGCCAAGCCATTGGTAGCGGGAGTAACAGTGAGCAGTTCTTC.

This chain joins TRBV2 and TRBJ1-5, with D possibly matching TRBD1 (5 bases). V lost 4 bases and J 0 bases, leaving 7 bases between the germline ends. CDR3 length equals 14 residues. Germline loops: CDR1 SNHLY, CDR2 FYNNEI. CDR3 loop: CASSGGDSNQPQHF. The CDR3 bases are TGTGCCAGCAGTGGGGGGGATAGCAATCAGCCCCAGCATTTT.

The chain uses TRBV3-1 (or the pseudogene TRBV3-2) and TRBJ1-6, with D possibly matching TRBD1 (5 bases). CDR1 and CDR2 (germline): LGHDT, YNNKEL (reference sequence). Trimming cost V 3 bases and J 8 bases, with 14 bases left between them. The CDR3 runs to 15 residues. DNA for the CDR3: TGTGCCAGCAGCCATGGCCCCGGGGGACATTCACCCCTCCACTTT. Its protein is CASSHGPGGHSPLHF.

The J gene is TRBJ2-5, the V gene TRBV15; 8 bases are shared with TRBD2. There are 14 residues in the CDR3. The ends lost 1 base at V and 5 bases at J; junction bases unmatched: 3. Germline CDR1 is LNHNV and CDR2 is YYDKDF (reference sequence). The CDR3, as DNA: TGTGCCACCAGCAGAGCGGGGGGGCTGGAGACCCAGTACTTC. This translates into CATSRAGGLETQYF.